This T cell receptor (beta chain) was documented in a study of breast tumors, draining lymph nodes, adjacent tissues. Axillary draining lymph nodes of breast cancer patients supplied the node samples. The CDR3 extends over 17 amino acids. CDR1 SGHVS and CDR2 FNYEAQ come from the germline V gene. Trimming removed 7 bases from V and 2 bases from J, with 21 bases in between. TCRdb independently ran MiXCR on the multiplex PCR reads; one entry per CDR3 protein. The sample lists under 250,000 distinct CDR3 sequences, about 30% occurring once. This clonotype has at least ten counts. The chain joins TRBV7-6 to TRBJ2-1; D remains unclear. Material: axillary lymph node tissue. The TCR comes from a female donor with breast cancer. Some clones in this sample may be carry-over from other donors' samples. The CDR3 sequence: CASTIRLGGGPYNEQFF. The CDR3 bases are TGTGCCAGCACTATTAGGCTGGGTGGCGGCCCCTACAATGAGCAGTTCTTC.